This TCR beta chain was sequenced for a study of shared clonotypes between healthy human individuals (dated by TCRdb to 2020 to 2021). Broadly, across the study: Three men and a couple of women, aged 18 to 49 years, made up the cohort. To increase sequencing depth and limit assay-specific biases, different laboratories used diverse techniques to prepare libraries and sequence TCR repertoires. Per donor, leukapheresis produced somewhere between about 0.94 and 10 billion PBMCs. The study deeply sequenced blood TCR repertoires of five healthy adults to estimate repertoire size and the extent of clonotype sharing between individuals. For each donor, CD4 naive and CD4 memory were each given three plates, CD8 naive was given two plates, and CD8 memory was given one plate. The investigation overall reported the following: Naive subsets generally had larger estimated clonotype richness than memory subsets. Because the study included only a small number of donors, the genetic and exposure-history diversity represented was limited. Clonotypes shared by all four sorted-subset donors showed higher generation probabilities than non-shared clonotypes. Sharing across several donors was observed for 4.5% to 6.5% of naive CD4, under 4% of naive CD8, 2% to 2.5% of memory CD4, and roughly 0.43% of memory CD8 clonotypes. Only blood was sampled, and tissue TCR repertoires likely differ from those in blood. Incomplete sequencing was indicated by rarefaction of sorted-subset datasets, despite the large sequencing depth. Pairwise subsampling indicated that sequencing depth was expected to affect the degree of clonotype sharing among donors.

Using the deep immunoSEQ assay, multiplex PCR amplified TCR CDR3 regions from genomic DNA. For each cell subset, the extracted genomic DNA was distributed evenly across all wells of several immunoSEQ 96-well plates, and each plate served as one replicate. For sorted subsets, each replicate PCR was loaded with roughly 200 ng genomic DNA, equivalent to approximately 27,000 T cell genomes. Purified libraries were measured with a Qubit 3.0 fluorometer, size-checked on a Bioanalyzer 2100, and measured again with the KAPA Library Quantification kit. Each immunoSEQ 96-well plate was sequenced on its own single-read 150-cycle Illumina NextSeq 550 flow cell. The original methods were these. Because only junctional sequences without quality scores were contained in the immunoSEQ output, filtering matching that applied to full-length reads could not be performed. Sequences were annotated with PyIR, a Python wrapper for IgBLAST v1.9, using IMGT germline references to assign V/J genes and CDR3. Reads were filtered out if the reads had weak V/J assignments (E-value above 1e-6), no CDR3, stop codons, out-of-frame junctions, or ambiguous translated residues. V3J clonotypes were defined by identical inferred V gene, J gene, and CDR3 amino acid sequence. The percentage overlap between two repertoires was calculated by dividing the number of shared unique clonotypes by the size of the smaller repertoire. Three approaches were used to assess repertoire richness: RTK rarefaction, the Chao1 estimator, and Recon v2.1 estimates of unobserved clonotypes. For all TCRbeta clonotypes obtained by the gDNA method from a handful of donors, generation probabilities were computed with OLGA. The table comes from immuneACCESS by way of TCRdb, which keeps in-frame sequences with V and J called. Part of the clones is missing from these tables; in studies checked, under half for an unresolved V gene and the rest for unknown reasons. V, J and clone size reflect that table, while D and trimming were determined from the DNA. The sample data list hundreds of thousands of clones, and 90% to 95% of these were observed just once. The ten largest clones represent around 0.11% of the sample.

Looking up the germline V gene yields CDR1 KGHSH and CDR2 LQKENI. V loses 3 bases at its end and J loses 2 bases; junction bases beyond the gene matches: 3. Reading from cysteine to phenylalanine, the CDR3 counts 14 amino acids. The CDR3 DNA has 42 bases and is translated from base 1. CD8 naive samples consisted of CD45RO-negative cells that were positively selected for CCR7, yielding a CD45RA+CCR7+ population without TemRA cells. The donors were healthy, HIV-negative adults with no recently reported acute infections or vaccinations. All donors were Caucasian adults living in Nashville, Tennessee, USA. Blood was collected by leukapheresis, and PBMCs were isolated by Ficoll-Histopaque density gradient centrifugation and then cryopreserved in liquid nitrogen vapor phase. Purity and quantity of every magnetically sorted T cell population were checked by analytical flow cytometry. Genomic DNA was isolated from every sorted fraction and measured by UV absorbance on a Nanodrop 2000c.

As to this clone: There is no known antigen for this receptor. No qualities accompany the bases; no much larger clone lies one base away.

The rearranged chain carries TRBV18 and TRBJ2-7, with 8 central nucleotides matching TRBD2. The sequencing sample was made of naive CD8+ T cells sorted from blood. This sample's cell subset or site label indicates: CD45RA+CCR7+. This clonotype originated in a woman aged 30 to 39 in good health. The CDR3 in this case is CASSPAGGAYEQYF. Here is the DNA: TGTGCCAGCTCACCCGCGGGGGGCGCCTACGAGCAGTACTTC.